The clone carrying this T cell receptor (beta chain) was recorded at least ten times. What it binds is not known. This record comes from a study of T cells after posttransplantation cyclophosphamide. General study points: Later post-transplant blood repertoires were often dominated by donor CD8+ memory clones.

Busulfan-fludarabine conditioning, marrow transplant, and cyclophosphamide on days +3 and +4 were administered. The assay was immunoSEQ multiplex PCR, and TCRdb's table has in-frame clones only and misses some. The specimen has over 15,000 clones, none found just once. The CDR3 contains 15 residues. Trimming took 3 bases from V and 1 from J; bases not matched to a gene: 5. Germline loops: CDR1 KGHSH, CDR2 LQKENI. The J gene is TRBJ2-5, the V gene TRBV18; 7 bases agree with TRBD1. The sample in question was PBMCs, obtained after allogeneic stem cell transplant with posttransplant cyclophosphamide. This receptor was taken from a female patient aged 25-40 years who received an allogeneic stem cell transplant from a related donor, was CMV-positive, and had no GVHD. Part of the T cells may come from the graft donor. CDR3 bases: TGTGCCAGCTCACCCCTGACAGGGACCCAAGAGACCCAGTACTTC. Its protein is CASSPLTGTQETQYF.